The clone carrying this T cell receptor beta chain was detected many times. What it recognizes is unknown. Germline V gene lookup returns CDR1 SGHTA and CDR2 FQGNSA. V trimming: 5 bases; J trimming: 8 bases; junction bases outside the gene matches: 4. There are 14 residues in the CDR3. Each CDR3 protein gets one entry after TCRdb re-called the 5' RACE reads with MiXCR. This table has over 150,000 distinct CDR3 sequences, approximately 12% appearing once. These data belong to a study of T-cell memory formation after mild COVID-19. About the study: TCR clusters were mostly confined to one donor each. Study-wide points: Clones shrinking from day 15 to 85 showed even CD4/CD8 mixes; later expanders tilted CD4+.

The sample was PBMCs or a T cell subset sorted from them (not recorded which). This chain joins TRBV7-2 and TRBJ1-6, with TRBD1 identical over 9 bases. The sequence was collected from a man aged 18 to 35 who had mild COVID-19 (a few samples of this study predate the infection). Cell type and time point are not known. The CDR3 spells CASSPRTGDSPLHF. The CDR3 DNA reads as TGTGCCAGCAGCCCTCGGACAGGGGATTCACCCCTCCACTTT.